This TCR beta chain was documented in a study of patients and donors after allogeneic stem cell transplantation. TCRdb itself ran the RT-PCR reads through MiXCR, one entry per CDR3 protein. Among tens of thousands of distinct CDR3 sequences listed, less than 30% were seen once. Trimming at V came to 2 bases and at J to 6 bases, leaving 10 bases not matched to a gene. CDR1 is MNHEY and CDR2 is SVGEGT in the germline V gene. The length of the CDR3 is 16 residues. The chain links TRBV6-2 or TRBV6-3 to TRBJ2-3; 8 bases map to TRBD2. This TCR came from a human donor who was either an allogeneic HSCT recipient or a stem cell or donor lymphocyte infusion donor (not recorded which). It is not recorded whose cells these are; they may come from a transplant donor. The sample taken for sequencing was blood, either unsorted or a sorted T cell fraction (not recorded which). This CDR3 is CASSYIAGLYLDTQYF. The CDR3 DNA sequence: TGTGCCAGCAGTTACATAGCGGGGTTATACTTGGATACGCAGTATTTT.